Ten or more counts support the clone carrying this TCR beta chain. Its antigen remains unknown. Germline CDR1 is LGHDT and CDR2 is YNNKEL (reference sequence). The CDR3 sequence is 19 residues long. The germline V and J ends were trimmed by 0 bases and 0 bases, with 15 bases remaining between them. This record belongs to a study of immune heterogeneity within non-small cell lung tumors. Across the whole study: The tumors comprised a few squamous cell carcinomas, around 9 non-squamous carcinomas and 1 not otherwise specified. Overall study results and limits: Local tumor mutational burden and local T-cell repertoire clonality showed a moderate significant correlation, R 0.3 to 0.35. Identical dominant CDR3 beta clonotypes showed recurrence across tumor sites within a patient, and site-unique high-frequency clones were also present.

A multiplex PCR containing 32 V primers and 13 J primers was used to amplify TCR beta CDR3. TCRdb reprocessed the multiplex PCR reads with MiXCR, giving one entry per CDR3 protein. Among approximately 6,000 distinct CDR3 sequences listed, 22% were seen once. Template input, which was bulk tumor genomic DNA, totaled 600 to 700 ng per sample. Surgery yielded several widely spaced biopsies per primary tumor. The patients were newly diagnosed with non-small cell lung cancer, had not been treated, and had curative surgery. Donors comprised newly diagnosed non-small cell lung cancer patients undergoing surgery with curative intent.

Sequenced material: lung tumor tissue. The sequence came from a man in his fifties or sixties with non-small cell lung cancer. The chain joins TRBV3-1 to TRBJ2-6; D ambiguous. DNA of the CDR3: TGTGCCAGCAGCCAAGATCTTGACACCTTTTACTCTGGGGCCAACGTCCTGACTTTC. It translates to CASSQDLDTFYSGANVLTF.